This T cell receptor (beta chain) was captured by sequencing in a study of blood T cell repertoires in COVID-19. Study-wide context: In each case, the material was cDNA or gDNA derived from T cells, B-cell-depleted T cells, or PBMCs.

Seattle's cohort entered during active infection and was followed longitudinally. The protocol was immunoSEQ multiplex PCR, while the TCRdb copy is restricted to in-frame clones and leaves out a portion. This sample has approximately 210,000 clones, with 70% to 85% found just once. Material for sequencing was peripheral blood. This sequence originates from a woman at least 80 years old with COVID-19, enrolled during active disease.

CDR3 in DNA: TGTGCCAGCAGCGTAGAGGCAAAGGGGGCTTATGGCTACACCTTC. As protein: CASSVEAKGAYGYTF. V usage is TRBV9 and J usage is TRBJ1-2, with 7 bases identical to TRBD1. Germline V lookup: CDR1 SGDLS, CDR2 YYNGEE. This CDR3 region has 15 residues. The V segment lost 0 bases and the J segment 5 bases; nucleotides outside the gene matches: 7.